These T cell receptor beta chains were read from a single sample in a study of T cells after yellow fever vaccination. TCRdb analysed the 5' RACE reads with MiXCR anew, one entry per CDR3 protein. This sample carries about 210,000 distinct CDR3 sequences, approximately 3.3% of them seen once, and the ten largest clones take around 3%. Sequenced here: CD4+ T cells sorted from PBMCs, sampled 10 days after the yellow fever booster vaccination. The receptors shown here come from a man between 18 and 29 years old who received the YFV17D yellow fever vaccine. Both conserved end residues are part of each CDR3. The order of the fields is CDR3 protein, CDR3 DNA, V gene, clone size, J gene, D gene. The D gene is left open where the match is weak. Rows give clone size only sometimes, using once, few, many, or a class for an expanded clone.

CDR3aa: CASSQVPVKGPDTQYF
CDR3nt: TGTGCCAGCAGCCAAGTCCCCGTCAAGGGCCCAGATACGCAGTATTTT
v_gene: TRBV4-2
abundance: -
j_gene: TRBJ2-3
d_gene: -

CDR3aa: CASKRGQTSNTGELFF
CDR3nt: TGTGCCAGCAAACGGGGACAGACTTCAAACACCGGGGAGCTGTTTTTT
v_gene: TRBV6-5
abundance: many
j_gene: TRBJ2-2
d_gene: TRBD1

CDR3aa: CASSPWTGVNSPLHF
CDR3nt: TGTGCCAGCAGCCCATGGACAGGGGTTAATTCACCCCTCCACTTT
v_gene: TRBV7-2
abundance: many
j_gene: TRBJ1-6
d_gene: TRBD1

CDR3aa: CSVRTDNTEAFF
CDR3nt: TGCAGCGTTCGGACAGACAACACTGAAGCTTTCTTT
v_gene: TRBV29-1
abundance: many
j_gene: TRBJ1-1
d_gene: -

CDR3aa: CSALDTLNTEAFF
CDR3nt: TGCAGTGCTCTAGACACCCTGAACACTGAAGCTTTCTTT
v_gene: TRBV20-1
abundance: many
j_gene: TRBJ1-1
d_gene: -

CDR3aa: CSVQGLRGAEAFF
CDR3nt: TGCAGCGTACAGGGTCTTAGGGGGGCTGAAGCTTTCTTT
v_gene: TRBV29-1
abundance: many
j_gene: TRBJ1-1
d_gene: -

CDR3aa: CATTLRQEIYGYTF
CDR3nt: TGTGCCACTACCCTTCGGCAAGAAATCTATGGCTACACCTTC
v_gene: TRBV10-3
abundance: many
j_gene: TRBJ1-2
d_gene: -

CDR3aa: CASSLVWNEQFF
CDR3nt: TGCGCCAGCAGCTTGGTTTGGAATGAGCAGTTCTTC
v_gene: TRBV5-1
abundance: many
j_gene: TRBJ2-1
d_gene: -

CDR3aa: CASSLAPQGKGEAFF
CDR3nt: TGTGCCAGCAGTTTAGCCCCACAGGGGAAGGGTGAAGCTTTCTTT
v_gene: TRBV12-3/TRBV12-4
abundance: few
j_gene: TRBJ1-1
d_gene: TRBD1

CDR3aa: CASSRPGTDFTDTQYF
CDR3nt: TGTGCCAGCAGCCGCCCGGGGACAGACTTCACAGATACGCAGTATTTT
v_gene: TRBV7-9
abundance: -
j_gene: TRBJ2-3
d_gene: TRBD1

CDR3aa: CAWGQGFVTQYF
CDR3nt: TGTGCCTGGGGGCAGGGGTTCGTGACCCAGTACTTC
v_gene: TRBV30
abundance: many
j_gene: TRBJ2-5
d_gene: -

CDR3aa: CASSPRSGAYTEAFF
CDR3nt: TGTGCCAGCAGTCCTAGATCAGGTGCATACACTGAAGCTTTCTTT
v_gene: TRBV6-2/TRBV6-3
abundance: -
j_gene: TRBJ1-1
d_gene: -

CDR3aa: CASSSQGTGANVLTF
CDR3nt: TGTGCCAGCAGCTCACAGGGAACCGGGGCCAACGTCCTGACTTTC
v_gene: TRBV7-2
abundance: many
j_gene: TRBJ2-6
d_gene: -

CDR3aa: CASSLDRAEKLFF
CDR3nt: TGTGCCAGCAGCTTAGACAGGGCGGAAAAACTGTTTTTT
v_gene: TRBV7-8
abundance: many
j_gene: TRBJ1-4
d_gene: -

CDR3aa: CASSPHPRTSAKETQYF
CDR3nt: TGTGCCAGCAGCCCACACCCCCGGACGTCTGCGAAAGAGACCCAGTACTTC
v_gene: TRBV7-9
abundance: many
j_gene: TRBJ2-5
d_gene: -

CDR3aa: CASSPGGSDQPQHF
CDR3nt: TGTGCCAGCTCCCCAGGTGGTTCGGATCAGCCCCAGCATTTT
v_gene: TRBV25-1
abundance: -
j_gene: TRBJ1-5
d_gene: -

CDR3aa: CASTLLLGGEQYF
CDR3nt: TGTGCCAGCACATTGTTGTTGGGTGGCGAGCAGTACTTC
v_gene: TRBV7-8
abundance: many
j_gene: TRBJ2-7
d_gene: -

CDR3aa: CASSLIPGTYGYTF
CDR3nt: TGCGCCAGCAGCTTGATTCCAGGGACCTATGGCTACACCTTC
v_gene: TRBV5-1
abundance: few
j_gene: TRBJ1-2
d_gene: -

CDR3aa: CSASLRDRASDTQYF
CDR3nt: TGCAGTGCTAGCCTCCGGGACAGGGCCTCAGATACGCAGTATTTT
v_gene: TRBV20-1
abundance: -
j_gene: TRBJ2-3
d_gene: TRBD1

CDR3aa: CASSQHRGFGNQPQHF
CDR3nt: TGCGCCAGCAGCCAGCACAGGGGATTCGGCAATCAGCCCCAGCATTTT
v_gene: TRBV4-1
abundance: many
j_gene: TRBJ1-5
d_gene: TRBD1

CDR3aa: CASSFLTYQETQYF
CDR3nt: TGTGCCAGCAGCTTTCTAACGTACCAAGAGACCCAGTACTTC
v_gene: TRBV7-9
abundance: few
j_gene: TRBJ2-5
d_gene: -

CDR3aa: CASSYRGSLYQPQHF
CDR3nt: TGTGCCAGCAGTTACAGGGGCAGCTTATATCAGCCCCAGCATTTT
v_gene: TRBV6-2/TRBV6-3
abundance: many
j_gene: TRBJ1-5
d_gene: -

CDR3aa: CASSPRDGSTDTQYF
CDR3nt: TGTGCCAGCAGCCCCCGGGACGGCAGCACAGATACGCAGTATTTT
v_gene: TRBV5-4
abundance: few
j_gene: TRBJ2-3
d_gene: -

CDR3aa: CSASPGTAQGEKLFF
CDR3nt: TGCAGTGCTAGTCCCGGGACAGCCCAGGGGGAAAAACTGTTTTTT
v_gene: TRBV20-1
abundance: -
j_gene: TRBJ1-4
d_gene: TRBD1

CDR3aa: CATSTGDSRNTGELFF
CDR3nt: TGTGCCACCAGCACCGGGGACAGCCGGAACACCGGGGAGCTGTTTTTT
v_gene: TRBV15
abundance: many
j_gene: TRBJ2-2
d_gene: TRBD1

CDR3aa: CASSVEPDNTGELFF
CDR3nt: TGTGCCAGCAGCGTAGAGCCAGACAACACCGGGGAGCTGTTTTTT
v_gene: TRBV9
abundance: -
j_gene: TRBJ2-2
d_gene: -

CDR3aa: CASSGLLAGGTDTQYF
CDR3nt: TGTGCCAGCAGCGGACTCCTAGCGGGGGGCACAGATACGCAGTATTTT
v_gene: TRBV9
abundance: -
j_gene: TRBJ2-3
d_gene: TRBD2

CDR3aa: CASSPGGIWDTQYF
CDR3nt: TGTGCCAGCAGCCCAGGGGGCATTTGGGATACGCAGTATTTT
v_gene: TRBV6-5
abundance: many
j_gene: TRBJ2-3
d_gene: TRBD1

CDR3aa: CASSLFPGNYGYTF
CDR3nt: TGTGCCAGCAGTTTGTTTCCAGGGAACTATGGCTACACCTTC
v_gene: TRBV12-3/TRBV12-4
abundance: many
j_gene: TRBJ1-2
d_gene: -

CDR3aa: CASSLGLRGHGNQPQHF
CDR3nt: TGTGCCAGCAGCTTAGGACTAAGGGGGCATGGCAATCAGCCCCAGCATTTT
v_gene: TRBV7-6
abundance: -
j_gene: TRBJ1-5
d_gene: TRBD1

CDR3aa: CASSSSGTVYYEQYF
CDR3nt: TGTGCCAGCAGCTCCTCCGGGACAGTGTACTACGAGCAGTACTTC
v_gene: TRBV7-9
abundance: few
j_gene: TRBJ2-7
d_gene: TRBD1

CDR3aa: CATSDSGGGTDTQYF
CDR3nt: TGTGCCACCAGTGATTCGGGAGGGGGTACAGATACGCAGTATTTT
v_gene: TRBV24-1
abundance: many
j_gene: TRBJ2-3
d_gene: TRBD2

CDR3aa: CASSLGTGGVQETQYF
CDR3nt: TGTGCCAGCAGCTTGGGGACAGGGGGCGTCCAAGAGACCCAGTACTTC
v_gene: TRBV7-7
abundance: -
j_gene: TRBJ2-5
d_gene: TRBD1

CDR3aa: CASSLGSWAGSIDEQFF
CDR3nt: TGTGCCAGCAGCTTAGGGTCTTGGGCGGGATCCATCGATGAGCAGTTCTTC
v_gene: TRBV7-9
abundance: many
j_gene: TRBJ2-1
d_gene: -

CDR3aa: CASSLAVRSEQFF
CDR3nt: TGTGCCAGCAGCTTAGCGGTAAGGTCGGAGCAGTTCTTC
v_gene: TRBV7-2
abundance: many
j_gene: TRBJ2-1
d_gene: -

CDR3aa: CASSQDGQGTEAFF
CDR3nt: TGTGCCAGCAGCCAAGATGGACAGGGCACTGAAGCTTTCTTT
v_gene: TRBV3-1
abundance: -
j_gene: TRBJ1-1
d_gene: TRBD1

CDR3aa: CASSYVGSSSYNEQFF
CDR3nt: TGTGCCAGCAGTTATGTTGGGTCAAGCTCCTACAATGAGCAGTTCTTC
v_gene: TRBV6-5
abundance: many
j_gene: TRBJ2-1
d_gene: -

CDR3aa: CASTRANEKLFF
CDR3nt: TGTGCCAGCACCCGGGCTAATGAAAAACTGTTTTTT
v_gene: TRBV7-2
abundance: many
j_gene: TRBJ1-4
d_gene: -

CDR3aa: CSAEDRGLLETQYF
CDR3nt: TGCAGTGCTGAGGACAGGGGGTTGTTGGAGACCCAGTACTTC
v_gene: TRBV20-1
abundance: many
j_gene: TRBJ2-5
d_gene: TRBD1

CDR3aa: CASSIELLTDTQYF
CDR3nt: TGTGCCAGTAGTATAGAGCTACTCACAGATACGCAGTATTTT
v_gene: TRBV19
abundance: -
j_gene: TRBJ2-3
d_gene: -

CDR3aa: CASSPRLEGFLETQYF
CDR3nt: TGTGCCAGCAGTCCCCGTCTGGAGGGGTTTTTAGAGACCCAGTACTTC
v_gene: TRBV28
abundance: few
j_gene: TRBJ2-5
d_gene: -

CDR3aa: CASVLNTEAFF
CDR3nt: TGTGCCAGCGTCTTGAACACTGAAGCTTTCTTT
v_gene: TRBV7-2
abundance: few
j_gene: TRBJ1-1
d_gene: -

CDR3aa: CASSLERLAGGQETQYF
CDR3nt: TGCGCCAGCAGCTTGGAGCGGCTAGCGGGGGGTCAAGAGACCCAGTACTTC
v_gene: TRBV5-1
abundance: -
j_gene: TRBJ2-5
d_gene: TRBD2

CDR3aa: CSFDMRWDPSTDTQYF
CDR3nt: TGCAGTTTCGATATGCGCTGGGACCCTAGCACAGATACGCAGTATTTT
v_gene: TRBV20-1
abundance: many
j_gene: TRBJ2-3
d_gene: -

CDR3aa: CASSTLSERGFQYF
CDR3nt: TGTGCCAGCAGCACGCTCTCGGAGCGAGGTTTTCAGTACTTC
v_gene: TRBV14
abundance: few
j_gene: TRBJ2-4
d_gene: -

CDR3aa: CASSYGWGLGTDTQYF
CDR3nt: TGTGCCAGCAGTTACGGTTGGGGATTGGGCACAGATACGCAGTATTTT
v_gene: TRBV6-2/TRBV6-3
abundance: many
j_gene: TRBJ2-3
d_gene: -

CDR3aa: CASRRPGGGADTQYF
CDR3nt: TGTGCCAGCAGACGCCCAGGAGGGGGCGCAGATACGCAGTATTTT
v_gene: TRBV11-2
abundance: once
j_gene: TRBJ2-3
d_gene: -

CDR3aa: CASSPFTPLTGPIQYF
CDR3nt: TGTGCCAGCTCACCCTTCACCCCCTTGACAGGGCCAATTCAGTACTTC
v_gene: TRBV18
abundance: many
j_gene: TRBJ2-4
d_gene: TRBD1

CDR3aa: CSVGREIDQPQHF
CDR3nt: TGCAGCGTTGGCAGGGAGATTGATCAGCCCCAGCATTTT
v_gene: TRBV29-1
abundance: few
j_gene: TRBJ1-5
d_gene: -

CDR3aa: CASKTWPRETQYF
CDR3nt: TGTGCCAGCAAGACCTGGCCCCGGGAGACCCAGTACTTC
v_gene: TRBV6-5
abundance: many
j_gene: TRBJ2-5
d_gene: -

CDR3aa: CASSGATANYGYTF
CDR3nt: TGTGCCAGCAGCGGTGCGACAGCTAACTATGGCTACACCTTC
v_gene: TRBV7-9
abundance: -
j_gene: TRBJ1-2
d_gene: -

CDR3aa: CASSQEHQRPAYEQYF
CDR3nt: TGTGCCAGCAGCCAAGAACACCAAAGACCCGCCTACGAGCAGTACTTC
v_gene: TRBV4-2
abundance: many
j_gene: TRBJ2-7
d_gene: -

CDR3aa: CASREGQTDTQYF
CDR3nt: TGTGCCAGCAGGGAAGGACAGACAGATACGCAGTATTTT
v_gene: TRBV2
abundance: few
j_gene: TRBJ2-3
d_gene: -

CDR3aa: CASSASGLADGEQFF
CDR3nt: TGTGCCAGCAGCGCTTCAGGACTAGCGGACGGTGAGCAGTTCTTC
v_gene: TRBV7-8
abundance: -
j_gene: TRBJ2-1
d_gene: TRBD2

CDR3aa: CASSYFNSGYTEAFF
CDR3nt: TGTGCCAGCAGTTACTTTAATTCAGGGTACACTGAAGCTTTCTTT
v_gene: TRBV6-6
abundance: -
j_gene: TRBJ1-1
d_gene: -

CDR3aa: CASSLEPSGANVLTF
CDR3nt: TGCGCCAGCAGCTTGGAACCCTCTGGGGCCAACGTCCTGACTTTC
v_gene: TRBV5-1
abundance: many
j_gene: TRBJ2-6
d_gene: -